The 25 T cell receptor beta chains reported below all come from one sample, sequenced in a study of blood T cell repertoires in COVID-19. The protocol was immunoSEQ multiplex PCR, while the TCRdb copy is restricted to in-frame clones and leaves out a portion. The data contain 130,000 to 150,000 clones, around 86% of them singletons. Sequenced input: peripheral blood. The receptors originated from a man at least 80 years old with acute or convalescent COVID-19.

On this clone itself: Distinct nucleotide sequences in the sample also encode this CDR3. The chain links TRBV9 to TRBJ1-2; TRBD1 might be the D (5 bases). V gave up 3 bases and J gave up 5 bases, with 14 bases separating them. Germline CDR1 and CDR2: SGDLS and YYNGEE. The CDR3 is 14 residues long. The CDR3 loop is CASSAGTGDYGYTF. The DNA for the CDR3 is TGTGCCAGCAGCGCCGGGACGGGAGATTATGGCTACACCTTC.

This clone was found a few times. The chain carries TRBV9 and TRBJ1-1, with a weak D call TRBD1 (5 bases). The CDR3 is made up of 14 amino acids. Per the germline V gene, CDR1 is SGDLS and CDR2 is YYNGEE. V lost 0 bases to trimming and J lost 2 bases, with 8 bases between them. In DNA, the CDR3 is TGTGCCAGCAGCGTAGCTACAGGAAACACTGAAGCTTTCTTT. Translated, it gives CASSVATGNTEAFF.

This clone was seen a handful of times. The chain links TRBV5-4 to TRBJ2-7, with a possible D match to TRBD2 (6 bases). Deletions cut 0 bases from V and 5 bases from J, with 9 bases between. This CDR3 is 13 amino acids long. CDR1 is SGHNT, CDR2 YYREEE, per germline (reference sequence). CDR3 in amino acids: CASSLAGSHEQYF. In nucleotides, the CDR3 is TGTGCCAGCAGCTTGGCCGGGAGCCACGAGCAGTACTTC.

The V gene is TRBV15, the J gene TRBJ2-1; 15 bases are shared with TRBD2. Per germline, CDR1 LNHNV and CDR2 YYDKDF (reference sequence). V lost 7 bases, J lost 5 bases, and 12 bases stayed unmatched. This CDR3 has 18 amino acids. CDR3 region: CATKQGTSGGKYHNEQFF. CDR3 in DNA: TGTGCCACCAAACAAGGGACTAGCGGGGGGAAATACCACAATGAGCAGTTCTTC.

This rearrangement joins TRBV15 to TRBJ2-5; TRBD1 matches 7 bases. The germline gives CDR1 LNHNV, CDR2 YYDKDF (reference sequence). V dropped 6 bases and J dropped 9; count of bases not matched to a gene: 10. This CDR3 is built from 13 residues. The CDR3 sequence is CATSRQGDMAQYF. CDR3 nucleotide sequence: TGTGCCACCAGTCGGCAGGGGGATATGGCCCAGTACTTC.

This chain connects TRBV3-1 (or the pseudogene TRBV3-2) to TRBJ2-2; 9 bases fit TRBD1. The V segment lost 4 bases and the J segment 7 bases; nucleotides outside the gene matches: 4. This CDR3 comprises 14 residues. Looked up from germline, CDR1 is LGHDT and CDR2 is YNNKEL (reference sequence). CDR3 in amino acids: CASSRGQGHGELFF. In nucleotides, the CDR3 is TGTGCCAGCAGCCGGGGACAGGGTCACGGGGAGCTGTTTTTT.

J is TRBJ1-6 and V is TRBV28, with D perhaps matching TRBD1 (6 bases). Trimming shortened V by 2 bases and J by 3 bases, and 14 bases separated the two germline ends. The CDR3 spans 17 residues. The germline gives CDR1 MDHEN, CDR2 SYDVKM. CDR3 region: CASSLLGTPFYNSPLHF. CDR3 sequence (DNA): TGTGCCAGCAGTTTACTCGGGACACCCTTCTATAATTCACCCCTCCACTTT.

The gene calls are TRBV5-1 and TRBJ2-6, with D perhaps matching TRBD1 (6 bases). V dropped 1 base and J dropped 0 bases, with 29 bases sitting between them. The CDR3 consists of 23 residues. Germline V lookup: CDR1 SGHRS, CDR2 YFSETQ. CDR3 in DNA: TGCGCCAGCAGCTTGTCCTATCTGGGGGCATCCAGACTCCTGTACTCTGGGGCCAACGTCCTGACTTTC. Protein: CASSLSYLGASRLLYSGANVLTF.

This chain links TRBV9 with TRBJ2-1, with TRBD2 identical over 10 bases. After removal of 0 bases from V and 6 bases from J, the junction contained 3 bases not matched to a gene. Germline-derived CDR1 and CDR2 are SGDLS and YYNGEE. The CDR3 has 15 amino acids. The CDR3 DNA follows: TGTGCCAGCAGCGTAGTCGAGCGGGGGGGCAATGAGCAGTTCTTC. Translated: CASSVVERGGNEQFF.

The chain employs TRBV18 and TRBJ1-1, with a tentative D call TRBD1 (5 bases). The CDR3 is 13 residues long. Deletions cut 4 bases from V and 4 bases from J, with 10 bases between. Germline V gene lookup returns CDR1 KGHSH and CDR2 LQKENI. Written as DNA, the CDR3 is TGTGCCAGCTCACTCCAGGGAGGCACTGAAGCTTTCTTT. Protein sequence: CASSLQGGTEAFF.

The chain carries TRBV2 and TRBJ1-5, with 9 bases aligning to TRBD1. V shed 6 bases, J shed 6 bases, and the junction held 15 bases outside the gene matches. The V gene's germline CDR1 is SNHLY and CDR2 FYNNEI. This CDR3 has 17 amino acids. The CDR3 here is CASRLYRDRVLGQPQHF. CDR3 nucleotide sequence: TGTGCCAGCAGGCTCTACCGGGACAGGGTATTAGGTCAGCCCCAGCATTTT.

J is TRBJ1-1 and V is TRBV7-2; D gene uncertain. Deletions cut 1 base from V and 4 bases from J, with 13 bases between. The CDR3 covers 15 residues. CDR1 is SGHTA and CDR2 is FQGNSA in the germline V gene. CDR3 bases: TGTGCCAGCAGCTTAGAGGGAGGCAGAAGCACTGAAGCTTTCTTT. Translation: CASSLEGGRSTEAFF. The full variable domain, in which reference TRBV7-2 and TRBJ1-1 provide the parts outside the CDR3, is GAGVSQSPSNKVTEKGKDVELRCDPISGHTALYWYRQSLGQGLEFLIYFQGNSAPDKSGLPSDRFSAERTGGSVSTLTIQRTQQEDSAVYLCASSLEGGRSTEAFFGQGTRLTVV.

CDR3 in amino acids: CASSLAGVAKNIQYF. CDR3 nucleotide sequence: TGTGCCAGCAGCTTGGCGGGGGTAGCCAAAAACATTCAGTACTTC. This chain joins TRBV5-8 and TRBJ2-4, with a possible D match to TRBD2 (6 bases). CDR1 and CDR2 from the germline V gene are SGHTS and YDEGEE. V gave up 0 bases and J gave up 0 bases, with 7 bases separating them. The CDR3 extends over 15 amino acids. Using reference TRBV5-8 and TRBJ2-4 for the parts outside the CDR3, the full variable domain is EAGVTQSPTHLIKTRGQQATLRCSPISGHTSVYWYQQALGLGLQFLLWYDEGEERNRGNFPPRFSGRQFPNYSSELNVNALELEDSALYLCASSLAGVAKNIQYFGAGTRLSVL.

The chain employs TRBV5-4 and TRBJ2-3; D ambiguous. The CDR3 totals 11 residues. Trimming removed 4 bases at V and 2 bases at J, with 2 bases between. The germline gives CDR1 SGHNT, CDR2 YYREEE (reference sequence). This CDR3 reads CASSHTDTQYF. The CDR3 nucleotides read TGTGCCAGCAGCCACACAGATACGCAGTATTTT.

V usage is TRBV2 and J usage is TRBJ1-5; no definite D call. This CDR3 contains 13 residues. Germline-derived CDR1 and CDR2 are SNHLY and FYNNEI. With 6 bases removed from V and 6 bases from J, the gap between germline ends came to 12 bases. The CDR3 is CASSGGLGQPQHF. The CDR3 DNA sequence: TGTGCCAGCAGCGGCGGCTTAGGTCAGCCCCAGCATTTT. Filled out from reference TRBV2 and TRBJ1-5, the complete variable domain reads EPEVTQTPSHQVTQMGQEVILRCVPISNHLYFYWYRQILGQKVEFLVSFYNNEISEKSEIFDDQFSVERPDGSNFTLKIRSTKLEDSAMYFCASSGGLGQPQHFGDGTRLSIL.

This chain links TRBV6-5 with TRBJ1-6; possibly TRBD1 for D (6 bases). Looked up from germline, CDR1 is MNHEY and CDR2 is SVGAGI. Trimming removed 2 bases from V and 6 bases from J, with 11 bases in between. The CDR3 covers 15 residues. In DNA, the CDR3 is TGTGCCAGCAGTTACGCAGGGGCCGGTAATTCACCCCTCCACTTT. It yields the protein CASSYAGAGNSPLHF.

This chain joins TRBV5-1 and TRBJ1-3; D is perhaps TRBD1 (6 bases). The CDR3 has 14 amino acids. Trimming stripped 0 bases from V and 10 bases from J, with 14 bases between. Germline V lookup: CDR1 SGHRS, CDR2 YFSETQ. CDR3: CASSLDAGVSTIYF. The CDR3 DNA sequence: TGCGCCAGCAGCTTGGATGCAGGGGTTTCGACCATATATTTT.

This chain connects TRBV5-1 to TRBJ1-2, with TRBD1 matching 8 bases. From germline, CDR1 is SGHRS and CDR2 YFSETQ. The ends lost 4 bases at V and 5 bases at J; junction bases unmatched: 4. The CDR3 consists of 13 residues. The chain's CDR3 is CASSGQGQYGYTF. Here the CDR3 DNA reads TGCGCCAGCAGCGGACAGGGACAATATGGCTACACCTTC.

The CDR3 bases are TGCGCCAGCAGTTCCTCCCTAGCGGGGGACAATGAGCAGTTCTTC. Residues: CASSSSLAGDNEQFF. The chain recombines TRBV10-1 with TRBJ2-1, with 10 nucleotides matching TRBD2. CDR3 length equals 15 residues. Germline V lookup: CDR1 WNHNN, CDR2 SYGVQD (reference sequence). J lost 5 bases, V lost 5 bases, and 6 bases had no gene match.

The V gene is TRBV3-1 (or the pseudogene TRBV3-2), the J gene TRBJ2-7, with 10 bases matching TRBD2. There are 16 residues in the CDR3. The J segment lost 5 bases and the V segment lost 2 bases, leaving 9 bases of the junction unmatched. Germline CDR1 and CDR2: LGHDT and YNNKEL (reference sequence). For the CDR3, the DNA is TGTGCCAGCAGCCAACAGTATCTAGCGGGAGTAAACGAGCAGTACTTC. Its translation is CASSQQYLAGVNEQYF.

The CDR3 region is CASSFLLGTGNTEAFF. Written as DNA, the CDR3 is TGCGCCAGCAGCTTTCTTCTCGGGACAGGGAACACTGAAGCTTTCTTT. The chain has TRBV5-1 and TRBJ1-1; 8 bases are shared with TRBD1. From germline, CDR1 is SGHRS and CDR2 YFSETQ. After removal of 2 bases from V and 1 base from J, the junction contained 7 bases not matched to a gene. This CDR3 contains 16 residues.

The chain employs TRBV3-1 (or the pseudogene TRBV3-2) and TRBJ1-3; 10 bases match TRBD1. The CDR3 loop spans 16 amino acids. Per the germline V gene, CDR1 is LGHDT and CDR2 is YNNKEL (reference sequence). The trim removed 4 bases at V and 1 base at J, leaving 4 bases unmatched. The CDR3 DNA sequence: TGTGCCAGCAGCCCCGGGACAGGGGCGTCTGGAAACACCATATATTTT. Its translation: CASSPGTGASGNTIYF.

This rearrangement joins TRBV5-4 to TRBJ2-2; the D gene is possibly TRBD1 (5 bases). Trimming took 0 bases from V and 2 from J, leaving 14 bases between them. The germline gives CDR1 SGHNT, CDR2 YYREEE (reference sequence). The CDR3 has 17 residues. The CDR3 DNA reads as TGTGCCAGCAGCTTGGTTGGGGCCTCCTTCAACACCGGGGAGCTGTTTTTT. It specifies CASSLVGASFNTGELFF.

V usage is TRBV28 and J usage is TRBJ2-2; 12 bases align to TRBD2. The CDR3 runs 15 residues. Germline CDR1 reads MDHEN; CDR2 reads SYDVKM. Trimming took 5 bases from V and 7 from J; bases not matched to a gene: 5. CDR3 nucleotides: TGTGCCAGCAGTCCCGGACTAGCGGGATTCGGGGAGCTGTTTTTT. The encoded protein is CASSPGLAGFGELFF. Filled out from reference TRBV28 and TRBJ2-2, the complete variable domain reads DVKVTQSSRYLVKRTGEKVFLECVQDMDHENMFWYRQDPGLGLRLIYFSYDVKMKEKGDIPEGYSVSREKKERFSLILESASTNQTSMYLCASSPGLAGFGELFFGEGSRLTVL.

The chain carries TRBV18 and TRBJ1-5, with a weak D call TRBD1 (5 bases). CDR1 and CDR2 from the germline V gene are KGHSH and LQKENI. The CDR3 loop spans 13 amino acids. The V end was cut by 2 bases, the J end by 7 bases, with 9 bases between. This CDR3 is CASSPGRDQPQHF. The CDR3 nucleotides read TGTGCCAGCTCACCAGGGCGGGACCAGCCCCAGCATTTT. The full variable domain, with the rest looked up from reference TRBV18 and TRBJ1-5, is NAGVMQNPRHLVRRRGQEARLRCSPMKGHSHVYWYRQLPEEGLKFMVYLQKENIIDESGMPKERFSAEFPKEGPSILRIQQVVRGDSAAYFCASSPGRDQPQHFGDGTRLSIL.